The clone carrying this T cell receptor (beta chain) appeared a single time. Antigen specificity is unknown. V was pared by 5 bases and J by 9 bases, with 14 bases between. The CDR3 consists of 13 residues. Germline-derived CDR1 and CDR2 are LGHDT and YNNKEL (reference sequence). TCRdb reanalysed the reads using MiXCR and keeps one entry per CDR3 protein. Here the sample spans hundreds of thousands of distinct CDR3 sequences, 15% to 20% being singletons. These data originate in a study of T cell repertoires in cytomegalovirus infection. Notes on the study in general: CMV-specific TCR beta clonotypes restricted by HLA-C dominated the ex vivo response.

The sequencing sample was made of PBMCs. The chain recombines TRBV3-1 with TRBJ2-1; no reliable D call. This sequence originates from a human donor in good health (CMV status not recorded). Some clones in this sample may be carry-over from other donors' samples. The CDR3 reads CASSTTSTSEQFF. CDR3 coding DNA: TGTGCCAGCAGCACAACGTCCACTTCTGAGCAGTTCTTC.